These T cell receptor beta chains were read from a single sample in a study of identical twins. TCRdb processed the 5' RACE reads anew with MiXCR; each CDR3 protein has one entry. The data hold a few hundred thousand distinct CDR3 sequences, with more than 20% observed a single time. These sequences were also reported in another study, on T cells expressing NK-cell markers.

Sequences were obtained from CD4+ T cells sorted from blood. Receptors were obtained from a woman aged 18 to 35 in good health. CDR3s include the opening cysteine and the closing phenylalanine or tryptophan. The D gene is left open where the match is weak. Some rows have no size entry. The others give once, few or many, or a class for an expanded clone.

V gene: TRBV5-1; clone size: NA; J gene: TRBJ2-5; D gene: TRBD2; CDR3 DNA: TGCGCCAGCAGCTTGAGGACTAGCGGGGGGGAAGAGACCCAGTACTTC; CDR3 protein: CASSLRTSGGEETQYF
V gene: TRBV9; clone size: few; J gene: TRBJ1-4; D gene: NA; CDR3 DNA: TGTGCCAGCAGTGACGCAACCCCCGGAGAAAAACTGTTTTTT; CDR3 protein: CASSDATPGEKLFF
V gene: TRBV29-1; clone size: few; J gene: TRBJ2-7; D gene: TRBD2; CDR3 DNA: TGCAGCGTTGAAAGCGGGACGGCGATTGGGGAGCAGTACTTC; CDR3 protein: CSVESGTAIGEQYF
V gene: TRBV6-2/TRBV6-3; clone size: NA; J gene: TRBJ2-7; D gene: NA; CDR3 DNA: TGTGCCAGCAGTTCCCCCCAAGCGGCTATCTACGAGCAGTACTTC; CDR3 protein: CASSSPQAAIYEQYF
V gene: TRBV5-5; clone size: once; J gene: TRBJ2-1; D gene: TRBD2; CDR3 DNA: TGTGCCAGCAGCTTGGGCCCCGGGGGAGCGGGAAGGGATGAGCAGTTCTTC; CDR3 protein: CASSLGPGGAGRDEQFF
V gene: TRBV28; clone size: NA; J gene: TRBJ2-1; D gene: TRBD2; CDR3 DNA: TGTGCCAGCCGGTCCCCAGCTAGCGGCACCCAAGGCAATGAGCAGTTCTTC; CDR3 protein: CASRSPASGTQGNEQFF
V gene: TRBV3-1; clone size: NA; J gene: TRBJ1-5; D gene: TRBD1; CDR3 DNA: TGTGCCAGCAGCCAAGGGGTACAGGGGGCTCAGCCCCAGCATTTT; CDR3 protein: CASSQGVQGAQPQHF
V gene: TRBV12-3/TRBV12-4; clone size: NA; J gene: TRBJ1-5; D gene: NA; CDR3 DNA: TGTGCCAGCAGGTCGGGGGACAATCAGCCCCAGCATTTT; CDR3 protein: CASRSGDNQPQHF
V gene: TRBV20-1; clone size: NA; J gene: TRBJ2-7; D gene: NA; CDR3 DNA: TGCAGTGCTCTAGCTTCAGGGAGGACCTACGAGCAGTACTTC; CDR3 protein: CSALASGRTYEQYF
V gene: TRBV4-3; clone size: NA; J gene: TRBJ1-1; D gene: NA; CDR3 DNA: TGCGCCAGCAGCGCCCAGGGGTTATACACTGAAGCTTTCTTT; CDR3 protein: CASSAQGLYTEAFF
V gene: TRBV2; clone size: few; J gene: TRBJ2-7; D gene: NA; CDR3 DNA: TGTGCCCTCTGGGGCAGGGATCTTTCCTACGAGCAGTACTTC; CDR3 protein: CALWGRDLSYEQYF
V gene: TRBV7-2; clone size: NA; J gene: TRBJ2-7; D gene: NA; CDR3 DNA: TGTGCCAGCAGCTTAGCCTTCTCACGGAACTACGAGCAGTACTTC; CDR3 protein: CASSLAFSRNYEQYF
V gene: TRBV12-3/TRBV12-4; clone size: few; J gene: TRBJ2-2; D gene: NA; CDR3 DNA: TGTGCCAGCAGTTTATTCCAGGTGAACACCGGGGAGCTGTTTTTT; CDR3 protein: CASSLFQVNTGELFF
V gene: TRBV12-3/TRBV12-4; clone size: NA; J gene: TRBJ1-1; D gene: TRBD1; CDR3 DNA: TGTGCCAGCAGTTTGGGAAGGACAGGGAGAGGTAACGAAGCTTTCTTT; CDR3 protein: CASSLGRTGRGNEAFF
V gene: TRBV5-1; clone size: NA; J gene: TRBJ1-2; D gene: TRBD1; CDR3 DNA: TGCGCCAGCAGCTTCCGACAGGGGGTGAGCTATGGCTACACCTTC; CDR3 protein: CASSFRQGVSYGYTF
V gene: TRBV20-1; clone size: NA; J gene: TRBJ2-3; D gene: TRBD1; CDR3 DNA: TGCAGTGCTAGGATCGGGACAGCTAGCACAGATACGCAGTATTTT; CDR3 protein: CSARIGTASTDTQYF
V gene: TRBV18; clone size: few; J gene: TRBJ2-2; D gene: NA; CDR3 DNA: TGTGCCAGCTCATCGACCGGGACGGTGAGGACCGGGGAGCTGTTTTTT; CDR3 protein: CASSSTGTVRTGELFF
V gene: TRBV9; clone size: NA; J gene: TRBJ2-1; D gene: TRBD2; CDR3 DNA: TGTGCCAGCAGCCTAAGACTAGCGGGAGGAAAGGAGCAGTTCTTC; CDR3 protein: CASSLRLAGGKEQFF
V gene: TRBV6-1; clone size: few; J gene: TRBJ1-2; D gene: TRBD1; CDR3 DNA: TGTGCCAGCACAACAGGGGGCGGTAACTATGGCTACACCTTC; CDR3 protein: CASTTGGGNYGYTF
V gene: TRBV20-1; clone size: few; J gene: TRBJ2-3; D gene: TRBD2; CDR3 DNA: TGCAGTTGGGGGACTATTGATACGCAGTATTTT; CDR3 protein: CSWGTIDTQYF
V gene: TRBV7-2; clone size: NA; J gene: TRBJ2-1; D gene: NA; CDR3 DNA: TGTGCCAGCAGCCCCACAGGACTAAGTGAGCAGTTCTTC; CDR3 protein: CASSPTGLSEQFF
V gene: TRBV5-1; clone size: few; J gene: TRBJ2-1; D gene: NA; CDR3 DNA: TGCGCCAGCAGCAAACAGGGTGACTACTACAATGAGCAGTTCTTC; CDR3 protein: CASSKQGDYYNEQFF